This TCR beta chain was retrieved from a study of blood T cell repertoires in COVID-19. This clone has just a few counts. CDR1 is MNHEY and CDR2 is SMNVEV in the germline V gene (reference sequence). This CDR3 has 18 amino acids. With 5 bases clipped from V and 1 base from J, the junction kept 15 bases outside the gene matches. The protocol was immunoSEQ multiplex PCR, while the TCRdb copy is restricted to in-frame clones and leaves out a portion. This table has 140,000 or so clones, 84% appearing once. The clonotype was recovered from a man aged 25 to 45 with COVID-19, enrolled during active disease. The V call is TRBV27, the J call TRBJ2-7; 9 positions agree with TRBD2. Source material: peripheral blood. The CDR3 sequence: CASSPRSSGGLPSYEQYF. The CDR3 DNA follows: TGTGCCAGCAGTCCCCGCAGTAGCGGGGGTCTTCCTTCCTACGAGCAGTACTTC.